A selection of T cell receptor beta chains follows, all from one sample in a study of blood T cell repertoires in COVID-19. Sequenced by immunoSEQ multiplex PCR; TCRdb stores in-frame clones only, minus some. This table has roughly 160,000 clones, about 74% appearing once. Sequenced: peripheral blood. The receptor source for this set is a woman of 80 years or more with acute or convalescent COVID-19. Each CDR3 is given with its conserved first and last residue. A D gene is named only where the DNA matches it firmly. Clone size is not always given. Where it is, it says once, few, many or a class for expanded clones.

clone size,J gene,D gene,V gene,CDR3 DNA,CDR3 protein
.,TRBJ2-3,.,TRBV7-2,TGTGCCAGCAGCCCCACACATACGCAGTATTTT,CASSPTHTQYF
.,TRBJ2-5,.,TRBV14,TGTGCCAGCAGTACTATTTATCGGGGTTCCCAAGAGACCCAGTACTTC,CASSTIYRGSQETQYF
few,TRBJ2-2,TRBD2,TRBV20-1,TGCAGTGCTAGTTTAACCGCGGGAGGGCCCGGCACCGGGGAGCTGTTTTTT,CSASLTAGGPGTGELFF
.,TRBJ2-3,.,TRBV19,TGTGCCAGTAGTATTGACCCGAAGCGTTCGGATACGCAGTATTTT,CASSIDPKRSDTQYF
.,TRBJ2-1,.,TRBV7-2,TGTGCCAGCAGCTTATCGAGTAGCAGACGTCCCCAAACAAATGAGCAGTTCTTC,CASSLSSSRRPQTNEQFF
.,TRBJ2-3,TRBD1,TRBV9,TGTGCCAGCAGCGGCACGGGACAGGGGGCTCCGGGGGATACGCAGTATTTT,CASSGTGQGAPGDTQYF
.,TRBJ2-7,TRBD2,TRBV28,TGTGCCAGCAGTCTGGTTACTAGCGGGTCCTACGAGCAGTACTTC,CASSLVTSGSYEQYF
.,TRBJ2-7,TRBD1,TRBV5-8,TGTGCCAGCAGCCCCAGGCCGGGACAGGGGGCCTACGAGCAGTACTTC,CASSPRPGQGAYEQYF
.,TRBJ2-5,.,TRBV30,TGTGCCTGGAGTGGAGAAGTGGCCCAGTACTTC,CAWSGEVAQYF
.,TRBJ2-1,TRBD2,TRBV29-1,TGCAGCGTTGGCCAACTAGCGGGAGCTGATAATGAGCAGTTCTTC,CSVGQLAGADNEQFF
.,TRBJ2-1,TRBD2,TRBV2,TGTGCCAGCAGGCCCATCGCAACTAGCGGGGCCTCCTACAATGAGCAGTTCTTC,CASRPIATSGASYNEQFF
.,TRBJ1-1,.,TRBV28,TGTGCCAGCAGCCAGGGCGCCTACACTGAAGCTTTCTTT,CASSQGAYTEAFF